One and the same sample provided the 26 T cell receptor beta chains below, sequenced in a study of PD-L1 blockade in urothelial cancer. Time point specified: peripheral blood 6 weeks after treatment start. Only in-frame clones appear in the TCRdb table, and some are missing; sequencing was by immunoSEQ multiplex PCR. The sample includes tens of thousands of clones, 75% to 90% of them seen just once. The starting material was PBMCs, obtained around atezolizumab (anti-PD-L1) treatment. These receptors came from a man aged 60-69 years with urothelial cancer.

The chain joins TRBV27 to TRBJ1-4; maybe TRBD1 (6 bases). The CDR3 is 15 amino acids. The germline V gene has CDR1 MNHEY and CDR2 SMNVEV (reference sequence). V was clipped by 8 bases and J by 0 bases, with 13 bases between them. Here the CDR3 DNA reads TGTGCCAGCGCCGGACAGCGTGCAACTAATGAAAAACTGTTTTTT. Translated, it gives CASAGQRATNEKLFF.

The chain joins TRBV5-6 to TRBJ2-3; weak D call: TRBD1 (6 bases). V was pared by 4 bases and J by 2 bases, with 11 bases between. Germline lookup yields CDR1 SGHDT and CDR2 YYEEEE. The CDR3 runs to 14 residues. CDR3 loop: CASSLQGITDTQYF. As DNA, the CDR3 is TGTGCCAGCAGCCTACAGGGTATCACAGATACGCAGTATTTT.

The V call is TRBV11-2, the J call TRBJ1-2; the match to TRBD1 covers 10 bases. Germline V gene lookup returns CDR1 SGHAT and CDR2 FQNNGV. This CDR3 has 15 residues. V was clipped by 5 bases and J by 5 bases; unmatched bases: 8. The CDR3 loop is CASSSRDRGAYGYTF. DNA for the CDR3: TGTGCCAGCAGCAGCCGGGACAGGGGTGCTTATGGCTACACCTTC.

The V call is TRBV5-6, the J call TRBJ2-5; tentative D call: TRBD2 (5 bases). This CDR3 spans 14 amino acids. Trimming pared 2 bases from V and 5 bases from J, leaving 13 bases between. The V gene's germline CDR1 is SGHDT and CDR2 YYEEEE. CDR3 bases: TGTGCCAGCAGCTTCTCGGGATTCGGGGAGACCCAGTACTTC. Its protein is CASSFSGFGETQYF.

This sequence joins TRBV2 and TRBJ1-3; D uncertain. CDR1 and CDR2 from the germline V gene are SNHLY and FYNNEI. The V gene lost 7 bases and the J gene lost 6 bases, with 7 bases spanning the gap. This CDR3 spans 11 amino acids. The CDR3, as DNA: TGTGCCAGCACCCAGTTAAACACCATATATTTT. Amino acids: CASTQLNTIYF.

CDR3: CASSPGWVEETQYF. The CDR3 DNA sequence: TGTGCCAGCAGCCCAGGGTGGGTAGAAGAGACCCAGTACTTC. The chain has TRBV6-1 and TRBJ2-5; the D gene is possibly TRBD1 (5 bases). V was clipped by 6 bases and J by 3 bases, with 14 bases between them. The length of the CDR3 is 14 residues. Germline CDR1 is MNHNS and CDR2 is SASEGT.

The rearrangement joins TRBV6-1 to TRBJ1-2; 8 nucleotides match TRBD1. With V trimmed by 2 bases and J by 2 bases, 4 bases remained unmatched. Germline V gene lookup returns CDR1 MNHNS and CDR2 SASEGT. There are 15 residues in the CDR3. The CDR3 protein is CASSELPGGNYGYTF. In DNA, the CDR3 is TGTGCCAGCAGTGAACTTCCAGGGGGCAACTATGGCTACACCTTC.

The chain recombines TRBV4-2 with TRBJ2-2; 7 nucleotides agree with TRBD1. This CDR3 spans 17 amino acids. Trimming removed 1 base from V and 4 bases from J; junction bases left unmatched: 9. Germline V gene data show CDR1 as LGHNA and CDR2 as YNFKEQ. The CDR3 reads CASSQGPTGLPTGELFF. The CDR3 DNA is TGTGCCAGCAGCCAAGGCCCGACAGGGCTTCCCACCGGGGAGCTGTTTTTT.

The V gene is TRBV6-6, the J gene TRBJ1-1; 9 positions agree with TRBD1. The CDR3 has 16 amino acids. V lost 5 bases, J lost 5 bases, and 12 bases stayed unmatched. Looked up from germline, CDR1 is MNHNY and CDR2 is SVGAGI (reference sequence). The CDR3 coding sequence is TGTGCCAGCAGTCCAGGACAGGGGCGCGGAGGTACTGAAGCTTTCTTT. Its translation is CASSPGQGRGGTEAFF.

This clone has more than one count but fewer than ten. This chain joins TRBV30 and TRBJ2-7; a possible D gene is TRBD2 (5 bases). This CDR3 comprises 12 residues. Germline V lookup: CDR1 GTSNPN, CDR2 SVGIG (reference sequence). V lost 3 bases and J lost 5, with 11 bases in between. CDR3 sequence (DNA): TGTGCCTGGAGGGGAGACATACACGAGCAGTACTTC. It yields the protein CAWRGDIHEQYF.

The CDR3 bases are TGTGCCAGCAGTGACGCAGGGGGCGGACTAGCCAAAAACATTCAGTACTTC. It codes for CASSDAGGGLAKNIQYF. The chain couples TRBV6-1 to TRBJ2-4, with TRBD1 identical over 8 bases. The trim removed 3 bases at V and 0 bases at J, leaving 7 bases unmatched. The germline gives CDR1 MNHNS, CDR2 SASEGT. This CDR3 region has 17 residues.

The chain is built from TRBV2 and TRBJ1-1; D gene unclear. Germline V gene lookup returns CDR1 SNHLY and CDR2 FYNNEI. The CDR3 is made up of 13 amino acids. V shed 6 bases and J shed 3 bases, with 11 bases lying between them. Written as DNA, the CDR3 is TGTGCCAGCAGCTCGTGGGAGTACACTGAAGCTTTCTTT. Translation gives CASSSWEYTEAFF. Complete variable domain (other parts from reference TRBV2 and TRBJ1-1): EPEVTQTPSHQVTQMGQEVILRCVPISNHLYFYWYRQILGQKVEFLVSFYNNEISEKSEIFDDQFSVERPDGSNFTLKIRSTKLEDSAMYFCASSSWEYTEAFFGQGTRLTVV.

This clone was seen only a few times. J is TRBJ1-1 and V is TRBV7-2; 8 bases are a match to TRBD1. The CDR3 runs 15 residues. Trimming at V came to 4 bases and at J to 0 bases, leaving 4 bases not matched to a gene. The germline CDR1 and CDR2 sequences are SGHTA and FQGNSA. The CDR3 DNA sequence: TGTGCCAGCAGCTGGACAGGGAGGATGAACACTGAAGCTTTCTTT. It yields the protein CASSWTGRMNTEAFF. Supplemented by reference TRBV7-2 and TRBJ1-1, the full variable domain reads GAGVSQSPSNKVTEKGKDVELRCDPISGHTALYWYRQSLGQGLEFLIYFQGNSAPDKSGLPSDRFSAERTGGSVSTLTIQRTQQEDSAVYLCASSWTGRMNTEAFFGQGTRLTVV.

V usage is TRBV6-5 and J usage is TRBJ2-2, with D perhaps TRBD1 (6 bases). Per germline, CDR1 MNHEY and CDR2 SVGAGI. Trimming took 6 bases from V and 4 from J, leaving 15 bases between them. This CDR3 has 15 amino acids. The CDR3: CASRIRTALTGELFF. The CDR3, as DNA: TGTGCCAGCAGGATACGGACAGCCCTCACCGGGGAGCTGTTTTTT.

The chain recombines TRBV7-6 with TRBJ1-1; no reliable D call. V lost 3 bases and J 5 bases, leaving 10 bases between the germline ends. CDR3 size: 13 residues. Germline V lookup: CDR1 SGHVS, CDR2 FNYEAQ. CDR3 protein: CASSFGVGTEAFF. Written as DNA, the CDR3 is TGTGCCAGCAGCTTCGGGGTCGGGACTGAAGCTTTCTTT.

The chain employs TRBV9 and TRBJ2-5, with 14 bases fitting TRBD2. The CDR3 sequence is 17 residues long. Germline loops: CDR1 SGDLS, CDR2 YYNGEE. V shed 0 bases, J shed 4 bases, and the junction held 5 bases outside the gene matches. The CDR3 DNA follows: TGTGCCAGCAGCGTAGGGCGAGGACTAGCGGGAGGAGAGACCCAGTACTTC. It codes for CASSVGRGLAGGETQYF.

The chain has TRBV27 and TRBJ1-2; 9 bases are a match to TRBD1. With 5 bases clipped from V and 4 bases from J, the junction kept 8 bases outside the gene matches. This CDR3 region has 15 residues. Germline CDR1 and CDR2: MNHEY and SMNVEV (reference sequence). The CDR3 nucleotides are TGTGCCAGCAGTCCGCGGACAGGGGAGGGCTATGGCTACACCTTC. Protein sequence: CASSPRTGEGYGYTF.

The sample holds a few counts of this clone. The chain is built from TRBV19 and TRBJ2-4; TRBD1 matches 7 bases. V shed 7 bases and J 2 bases; nucleotides not matched to a gene: 5. The CDR3 runs 14 residues. Germline loops: CDR1 LNHDA, CDR2 SQIVND (reference sequence). The chain's CDR3 is CASIGTASKNIQYF. CDR3 in DNA: TGTGCCAGTATTGGGACAGCCTCCAAAAACATTCAGTACTTC.

In this sample, this clone turned up a few times. The chain combines TRBV30 with TRBJ1-2; TRBD1 matches 8 bases. This CDR3 comprises 14 residues. Germline V gives CDR1 GTSNPN, CDR2 SVGIG (reference sequence). The V segment lost 0 bases and the J segment 5 bases; nucleotides outside the gene matches: 5. The CDR3, as DNA: TGTGCCTGGAGTGTAGACGACAGGGGATATGGCTACACCTTC. Its protein is CAWSVDDRGYGYTF.

This sequence joins TRBV11-3 and TRBJ1-6; D is undetermined. The CDR3 has 13 residues. The V end was cut by 2 bases, the J end by 7 bases, with 6 bases between. Germline assignment: CDR1 SGHNT and CDR2 YENEEA. The CDR3 spells CASSLFKNSPLHF. DNA of the CDR3: TGTGCCAGCAGCTTATTCAAAAATTCACCCCTCCACTTT.

The V gene is TRBV5-4, the J gene TRBJ2-1; 9 bases are a match to TRBD2. With V trimmed by 3 bases and J by 6 bases, 4 bases remained unmatched. This CDR3 contains 14 residues. From germline, CDR1 is SGHNT and CDR2 YYREEE (reference sequence). The CDR3 coding sequence is TGTGCCAGCAGCTCCGGGACTAGCCTCAATGAGCAGTTCTTC. Its translation is CASSSGTSLNEQFF.

The chain combines TRBV19 with TRBJ2-3, with D possibly matching TRBD1 (6 bases). The CDR3 runs to 12 residues. Trimming took 4 bases from V and 4 from J, leaving 6 bases between them. Germline V gene sequence: CDR1 LNHDA, CDR2 SQIVND (reference sequence). Here the CDR3 reads CASSTGADTQYF. DNA of the CDR3: TGTGCCAGTAGTACAGGGGCAGATACGCAGTATTTT.

The gene calls are TRBV5-6 and TRBJ1-1; weak D call: TRBD1 (6 bases). CDR3 length: 15 amino acids. Looked up from germline, CDR1 is SGHDT and CDR2 is YYEEEE. Trimming pared 0 bases from V and 4 bases from J, leaving 13 bases between. CDR3: CASSLDPRGGTEAFF. The CDR3, as DNA: TGTGCCAGCAGCTTGGACCCCAGGGGTGGCACTGAAGCTTTCTTT.

This clone was recorded once. The genes are TRBV6-5 and TRBJ1-4; no definite D call. CDR3 length: 13 residues. V lost 2 bases to trimming and J lost 4 bases, with 5 bases between them. The germline V gene has CDR1 MNHEY and CDR2 SVGAGI. CDR3 coding DNA: TGTGCCAGCAGTTACAACAGTAATGAAAAACTGTTTTTT. Translated: CASSYNSNEKLFF.

The chain joins TRBV5-4 to TRBJ2-5; 8 positions agree with TRBD2. The germline V gene encodes CDR1 SGHNT and CDR2 YYREEE (reference sequence). The CDR3 contains 17 residues. Losses at the gene ends were 4 bases for V and 4 bases for J; bases not matched to a gene: 15. CDR3 region: CASSVDGRVAPTETQYF. The CDR3 bases are TGTGCCAGCAGCGTGGACGGGAGGGTGGCCCCTACAGAGACCCAGTACTTC.

The chain couples TRBV5-1 to TRBJ2-2, with 9 bases lining up with TRBD1. CDR1 SGHRS and CDR2 YFSETQ come from the germline V gene. J lost 4 bases, V lost 4 bases, and 2 bases had no gene match. This CDR3 has 14 residues. The CDR3 region has the DNA TGCGCCAGCAGCGTGACAGGGGGCACCGGGGAGCTGTTTTTT. Protein sequence: CASSVTGGTGELFF.